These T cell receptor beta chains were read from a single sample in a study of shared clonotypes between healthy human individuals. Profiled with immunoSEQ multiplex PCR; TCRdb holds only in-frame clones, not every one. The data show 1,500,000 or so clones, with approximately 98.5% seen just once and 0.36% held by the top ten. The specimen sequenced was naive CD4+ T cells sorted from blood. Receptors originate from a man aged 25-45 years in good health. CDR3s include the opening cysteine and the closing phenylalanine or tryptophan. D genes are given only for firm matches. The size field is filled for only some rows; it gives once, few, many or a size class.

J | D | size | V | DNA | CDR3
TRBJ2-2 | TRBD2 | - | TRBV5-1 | TGCGCCAGCAGCTGGGGTCTAGCGGGGAACACCGGGGAGCTGTTTTTT | CASSWGLAGNTGELFF
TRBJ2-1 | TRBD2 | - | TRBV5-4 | TGTGCCAGCAGCCCGGGGGGGACGAGCTCCTACAATGAGCAGTTCTTC | CASSPGGTSSYNEQFF
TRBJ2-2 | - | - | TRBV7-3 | TGTGCCAGCAGCTTAACGTCAGGAGGGACCGGGGAGCTGTTTTTT | CASSLTSGGTGELFF
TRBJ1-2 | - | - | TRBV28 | TGTGCCAGCAGTTTAGCAGTCTACTATGGCTACACCTTC | CASSLAVYYGYTF
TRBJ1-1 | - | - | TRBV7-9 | TGTGCCAGCAGCCGCTCGGGGGTAGGCACTGAAGCTTTCTTT | CASSRSGVGTEAFF
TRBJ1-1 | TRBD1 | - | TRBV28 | TGTGCCAGCAGTGCCAGACAGGGGCTAGGGCTTATTAATACTGAAGCTTTCTTT | CASSARQGLGLINTEAFF
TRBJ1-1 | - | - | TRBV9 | TGTGCCAGCAGCGTAGTTTGGGGCTCCAACACTGAAGCTTTCTTT | CASSVVWGSNTEAFF
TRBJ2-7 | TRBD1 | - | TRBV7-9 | TGTGCCAGCAGCCCCTTGGGCGCGGACAGGGTCTACGAGCAGTACTTC | CASSPLGADRVYEQYF
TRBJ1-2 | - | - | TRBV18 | TGTGCCAGCTCACCCGACGGCAACTATGGCTACACCTTC | CASSPDGNYGYTF
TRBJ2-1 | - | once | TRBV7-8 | TGTGCCAGCAGCCGGACGGGCAGAAGCTCCTACAATGAGCAGTTCTTC | CASSRTGRSSYNEQFF
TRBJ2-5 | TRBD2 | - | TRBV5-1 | TGCGCCAGCAGCCCGCCGGGACTAGCGGGAGAAGAGACCCAGTACTTC | CASSPPGLAGEETQYF
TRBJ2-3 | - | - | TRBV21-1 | TGTGCCAGCAGCAGATCTAGCGGCGGGGCAGATACGCAGTATTTT | CASSRSSGGADTQYF
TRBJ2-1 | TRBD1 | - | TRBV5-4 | TGTGCCAGCAGCTTACCGGGACAGGATTTCTACAATGAGCAGTTCTTC | CASSLPGQDFYNEQFF
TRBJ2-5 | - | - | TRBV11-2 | TGTGCCAGCAGCTTAGGAACCCAGAGGAAAGAGACCCAGTACTTC | CASSLGTQRKETQYF
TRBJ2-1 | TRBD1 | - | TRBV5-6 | TGTGCCAGCAGCTTGATCCGACCGGGACAGGGATACAATGAGCAGTTCTTC | CASSLIRPGQGYNEQFF
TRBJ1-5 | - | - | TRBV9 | TGTGCCAGCAGCGGAGAGGGGACGGGTCAGCCCCAGCATTTT | CASSGEGTGQPQHF
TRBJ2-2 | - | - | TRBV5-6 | TGTGCCAGCACCGTCCTGGGTACCGCGAACACCGGGGAGCTGTTTTTT | CASTVLGTANTGELFF
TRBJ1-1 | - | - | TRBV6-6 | TGTGCCAGCACCTCCTTTTTTCCCTTTACCAGTGAAGCTTTCTTT | CASTSFFPFTSEAFF
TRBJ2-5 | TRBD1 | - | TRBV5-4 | TGTGCCAGCAGCCCGACAGGGGTTGAGACCCAGTACTTC | CASSPTGVETQYF
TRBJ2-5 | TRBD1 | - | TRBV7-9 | TGTGCCAGCAGCTTTAGGACAGGGGGCGGGGAGACCCAGTACTTC | CASSFRTGGGETQYF
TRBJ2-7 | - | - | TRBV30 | TGTGCCTGGAGCGTGGAGAGGGGGGACTACGAGCAGTACTTC | CAWSVERGDYEQYF
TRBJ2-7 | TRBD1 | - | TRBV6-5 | TGTGCCAGCAGTTTCTCACAGGGGAACGAGCAGTACTTC | CASSFSQGNEQYF
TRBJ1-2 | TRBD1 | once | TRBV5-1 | TGCGCCAGCAGCTTGAGACCGACAGGGGAGGTCTATGGCTACACCTTC | CASSLRPTGEVYGYTF
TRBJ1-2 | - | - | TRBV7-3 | TGTGCCAGCAGCTTAACGGCAGGGGCGGACTATGGCTACACCTTC | CASSLTAGADYGYTF
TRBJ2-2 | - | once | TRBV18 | TGTGCCAGCTCACCACAACGACTAGGAATCACCGGGGAGCTGTTTTTT | CASSPQRLGITGELFF
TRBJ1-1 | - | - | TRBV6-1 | TGTGCCAGCAGGTCAGGGCCTGAAGCTTTCTTT | CASRSGPEAFF
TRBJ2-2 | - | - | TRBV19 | TGTGCCACCTGTTTGGACTCTAACACCGGGGAGCTGTTTTTT | CATCLDSNTGELFF
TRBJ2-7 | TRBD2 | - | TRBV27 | TGTGCCAGCAGTCCACGGACTAGCGGGGCTACAACCTACGAGCAGTACTTC | CASSPRTSGATTYEQYF
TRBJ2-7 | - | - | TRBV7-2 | TGTGCCAGCACCTGGGTTGGAAGCTCCTACGAGCAGTACTTC | CASTWVGSSYEQYF
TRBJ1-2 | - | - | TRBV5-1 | TGCGCCAGCAGCCATGGGGCCGGAGCTAACTATGGCTACACCTTC | CASSHGAGANYGYTF
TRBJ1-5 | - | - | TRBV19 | TGTGCCAGTAGTATCCCCGGGGATCAGCCCCAGCATTTT | CASSIPGDQPQHF
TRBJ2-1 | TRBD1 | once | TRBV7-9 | TGTGCCAGCAGCTTAAGACAGGGAGTGGGCTCCTACAATGAGCAGTTCTTC | CASSLRQGVGSYNEQFF
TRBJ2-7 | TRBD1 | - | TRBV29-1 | TGCAGCGTTGCCGGGACAGGGGGCACGTACTTCTCCTACGAGCAGTACTTC | CSVAGTGGTYFSYEQYF
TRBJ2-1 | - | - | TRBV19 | TGTGCCAGTAGCCAAGGGGGGTGGGATGAGCAGTTCTTC | CASSQGGWDEQFF
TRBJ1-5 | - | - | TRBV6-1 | TGTGCCAGCAGTGAAGGGATCTTTGGCAATCAGCCCCAGCATTTT | CASSEGIFGNQPQHF
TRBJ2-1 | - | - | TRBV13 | TGTGCCAGCAGCCGAGACACTTGGGGTGGCTCCTACAATGAGCAGTTCTTC | CASSRDTWGGSYNEQFF
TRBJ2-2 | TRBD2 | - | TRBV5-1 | TGCGCCAGCAGTCATGGACTAGCGGTAAACACCGGGGAGCTGTTTTTT | CASSHGLAVNTGELFF
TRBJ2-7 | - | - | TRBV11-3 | TGTGCCAGCAGCTTAGGTCCCGGTGAAACCTACGAGCAGTACTTC | CASSLGPGETYEQYF
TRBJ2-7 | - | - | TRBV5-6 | TGTGCCAGCAGCTTTCGGGCAGTTCACTCCTACGAGCAGTACTTC | CASSFRAVHSYEQYF
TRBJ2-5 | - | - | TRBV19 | TGTGCCAGTAGTATAGTTCCAGAGACCCAGTACTTC | CASSIVPETQYF
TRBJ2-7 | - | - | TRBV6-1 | TGTGCCAGCAGGCTAGGGAGCTACGAGCAGTACTTC | CASRLGSYEQYF
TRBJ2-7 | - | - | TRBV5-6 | TGTGCCAGCAGCTTGGCCATGGGTCCCTACGAGCAGTACTTC | CASSLAMGPYEQYF
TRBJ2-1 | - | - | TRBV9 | TGTGCCAGCGGCCAGTTTCGGGAGTTTCATGAGCAGTTCTTC | CASGQFREFHEQFF
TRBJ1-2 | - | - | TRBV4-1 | TGCGCCAGCAGCCAAGATAATGCGGGATTCTATGGCTACACCTTC | CASSQDNAGFYGYTF
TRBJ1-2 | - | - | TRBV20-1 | TGCAGTGCCCCGCAGGGCTACACCTTC | CSAPQGYTF
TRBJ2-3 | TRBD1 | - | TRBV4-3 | TGCGCCAGCAGCCAAGACGACAGGGGAGGCTGGGGTACGCAGTATTTT | CASSQDDRGGWGTQYF
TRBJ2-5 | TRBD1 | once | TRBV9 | TGTGCCAGCAGCGTAACGGACAGGCCGTACCAAGAGACCCAGTACTTC | CASSVTDRPYQETQYF
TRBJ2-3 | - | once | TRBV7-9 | TGTGCCAGCAGCCCGTTTGCAGATACGCAGTATTTT | CASSPFADTQYF
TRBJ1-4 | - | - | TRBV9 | TGTGCCAGCAGCGTAGGACAGCCTAATGAAAAACTGTTTTTT | CASSVGQPNEKLFF
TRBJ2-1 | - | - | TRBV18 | TGTGCCAGCTCACCCTTTCCCGGGAGCTCCTACAATGAGCAGTTCTTC | CASSPFPGSSYNEQFF
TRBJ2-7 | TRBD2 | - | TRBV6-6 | TGTGCCAGCAGTTACTCTGCGGGAGTGGGAGAGCAGTACTTC | CASSYSAGVGEQYF
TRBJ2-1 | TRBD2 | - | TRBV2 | TGTGCCAGCAGACCGGGACTACGGTACAATGAGCAGTTCTTC | CASRPGLRYNEQFF
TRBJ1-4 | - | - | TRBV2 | TGTGCCAGCAAATGGAGGACGGGGACTAATGAAAAACTGTTTTTT | CASKWRTGTNEKLFF
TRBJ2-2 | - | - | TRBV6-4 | TGTGCCAGCAGTCCCTTCCCCACGAACACCGGGGAGCTGTTTTTT | CASSPFPTNTGELFF
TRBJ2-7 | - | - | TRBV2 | TGTGCCAGCGTGGGGGTACGGTCGAGAGAGCAGTACTTC | CASVGVRSREQYF